These 5 T cell receptor beta chains were all obtained from the same sample, sequenced in a study of blood T cell repertoires in COVID-19. Assay: immunoSEQ multiplex PCR; the TCRdb copy retains only in-frame clones and omits some. The sample has 80,000 to 100,000 clones, approximately 86% seen once; the top ten hold about 19%. What was sequenced was peripheral blood. These receptors were taken from a woman of 80 years or more with acute or convalescent COVID-19.

The chain joins TRBV28 to TRBJ2-7, with 7 bases matching TRBD2. The CDR3 is made up of 15 amino acids. The junction had 8 bases not matched to a gene; V was cut back by 6 bases and J by 0 bases. Germline V gene sequence: CDR1 MDHEN, CDR2 SYDVKM. The CDR3 loop is CASSPGGASSYEQYF. The CDR3 DNA sequence: TGTGCCAGCAGCCCGGGGGGAGCGAGCTCCTACGAGCAGTACTTC.

The rearrangement links TRBV28 to TRBJ1-5, with D uncertain. This CDR3 spans 16 amino acids. Germline CDR1 MDHEN, CDR2 SYDVKM. V lost 1 base, J lost 0 bases, and 10 bases lay in between. This chain's CDR3 is CASSLSVGVSNQPQHF. The CDR3 DNA is TGTGCCAGCAGTTTATCGGTCGGGGTTAGCAATCAGCCCCAGCATTTT.

The rearrangement links TRBV19 to TRBJ2-2, with 9 bases aligning to TRBD1. Germline V gene lookup returns CDR1 LNHDA and CDR2 SQIVND (reference sequence). V dropped 5 bases and J dropped 3; count of bases not matched to a gene: 7. The CDR3 spans 16 residues. This CDR3 reads CASSGPGQGYTGELFF. The CDR3 DNA is TGTGCCAGTAGTGGCCCGGGACAGGGCTACACCGGGGAGCTGTTTTTT. Drawing the rest from reference TRBV19 and TRBJ2-2, the complete variable domain is DGGITQSPKYLFRKEGQNVTLSCEQNLNHDAMYWYRQDPGQGLRLIYYSQIVNDFQKGDIAEGYSVSREKKESFPLTVTSAQKNPTAFYLCASSGPGQGYTGELFFGEGSRLTVL.

The chain employs TRBV29-1 and TRBJ1-1, with 7 bases fitting TRBD1. The germline gives CDR1 SQVTM, CDR2 ANQGSEA. J was trimmed by 2 bases and V by 7 bases; bases with no gene match: 13. The CDR3 has 15 amino acids. CDR3 DNA sequence: TGCAGCGCTTTCGGGACAGAAGGGGGAAACACTGAAGCTTTCTTT. It encodes CSAFGTEGGNTEAFF.

The V gene is TRBV5-1, the J gene TRBJ1-1; D remains unclear. V was cut by 4 bases and J by 5 bases, with 18 bases left in between. The CDR3 extends over 15 amino acids. Germline CDR1 is SGHRS and CDR2 is YFSETQ. The CDR3 coding sequence is TGCGCCAGCAGCCCGGTTAGAGGGTTCGGGACTGAAGCTTTCTTT. Protein sequence: CASSPVRGFGTEAFF.